Below, 10 T cell receptor beta chains from the same sample are listed, as sequenced in a study of blood T cells in healthy people across ages. Together with a sample-barcoded 5' primer, a J-beta primer mix was included in a second PCR lasting about 6 to 12 cycles. TCRdb fed the 5' RACE reads into MiXCR, producing one record per CDR3 protein. The sample has 500,000 to 650,000 distinct CDR3 sequences, about a quarter seen once. This same sample was also taken into another study, of T cells of mothers and their children.

What was sequenced was blood. These receptors were taken from a boy younger than 10 in good health.

This clonotype has only a few counts. This sequence joins TRBV11-2 and TRBJ2-7, with 12 bases aligning to TRBD2. The V segment lost 5 bases and the J segment 2 bases; nucleotides outside the gene matches: 4. CDR3 length: 15 residues. Germline V gene lookup returns CDR1 SGHAT and CDR2 FQNNGV. CDR3 protein: CASSALAGGAYEQYF. In nucleotides, the CDR3 is TGTGCCAGCAGCGCACTAGCGGGGGGCGCCTACGAGCAGTACTTC.

V is TRBV30 and J is TRBJ1-5; the D gene is possibly TRBD1 (5 bases). CDR1 is GTSNPN, CDR2 SVGIG, per germline (reference sequence). V lost 1 base and J 1 base, leaving 11 bases between the germline ends. The CDR3 length is 15 residues. The chain's CDR3 is CAWSAFGDSNQPQHF. The CDR3 DNA reads as TGTGCCTGGAGTGCCTTCGGGGACAGCAATCAGCCCCAGCATTTT.

With regard to this clonotype: The junction departs from the called germline gene at one end, perhaps through a read error. The chain uses TRBV20-1 and TRBJ2-1; 7 bases line up with TRBD1. The length of the CDR3 is 13 residues. From germline, CDR1 is DFQATT and CDR2 SNEGSKA (reference sequence). CDR3 DNA sequence: TGCAGTGCTAGAGCAGAGACAGGGAACTACCAGCTCTTC. It codes for CSARAETGNYQLF.

Regarding this clonotype: As the CDR3 is not closed by the conserved phenylalanine or tryptophan, this likely results from a read error. The J gene is TRBJ2-1, the V gene TRBV10-3; D might be TRBD1 (6 bases). There are 14 residues in the CDR3. The ends were cut back, 0 bases at V and 8 bases at J, with 11 bases in the middle. Germline CDR1 reads ENHRY; CDR2 reads SYGVKD. CDR3 sequence reads: CAISESRGTDEQFL. The CDR3 DNA follows: TGTGCCATCAGTGAGTCGAGGGGGACGGATGAGCAGTTCCTC.

The chain is built from TRBV20-1 and TRBJ2-6, with 12 nucleotides matching TRBD1. Trimming took 6 bases from V and 2 from J; bases not matched to a gene: 8. Germline assignment: CDR1 DFQATT and CDR2 SNEGSKA (reference sequence). The CDR3 is made up of 17 amino acids. The CDR3 DNA reads TGCAGTGCGAATCCCGGGACAGGGGGCGCTGGGGCCAACGTCCTGACTTTC. Protein sequence: CSANPGTGGAGANVLTF.

This chain uses TRBV7-2 with TRBJ2-5; 7 bases are shared with TRBD2. Germline-derived CDR1 and CDR2 are SGHTA and FQGNSA. The CDR3 is made up of 15 amino acids. V trimming: 3 bases; J trimming: 4 bases; junction bases outside the gene matches: 8. The CDR3 nucleotides read TGTGCCAGCAGCTTTGGCGGGGGACCTTCAGAGACCCAGTACTTC. As protein: CASSFGGGPSETQYF.

This clonotype has just a few counts. The chain uses TRBV4-2 and TRBJ2-5; TRBD2 matches 10 bases. The germline V gene has CDR1 LGHNA and CDR2 YNFKEQ. CDR3 length: 15 residues. Germline trimming cut 4 bases from V and 5 bases from J; bases unmatched to any gene: 7. The CDR3 loop is CASSPTAGGLETQYF. CDR3 DNA: TGTGCCAGCAGCCCCACAGCGGGGGGGCTTGAGACCCAGTACTTC.

This clonotype came up a few times. This chain uses TRBV29-1 with TRBJ1-2, with D possibly TRBD1 on 5 matching bases. The CDR3 covers 12 residues. Trimming shortened V by 7 bases and J by 2 bases, and 11 bases separated the two germline ends. In germline, CDR1 is SQVTM, CDR2 ANQGSEA. CDR3 protein: CSDGTQNYGYTF. In DNA form, the CDR3 reads TGCAGCGACGGGACTCAGAACTATGGCTACACCTTC.

The rearrangement uses TRBV5-5 and TRBJ1-4; perhaps TRBD1 as D (5 bases). Germline V gene lookup returns CDR1 SGHKS and CDR2 YYEKEE (reference sequence). The CDR3 length is 19 residues. V lost 0 bases to trimming and J lost 5 bases, with 23 bases between them. The CDR3 loop reads CASSLVSTWGLQENEKLFF. In DNA, the CDR3 is TGTGCCAGCAGCTTGGTCTCGACCTGGGGACTACAGGAGAATGAAAAACTGTTTTTT.

The chain employs TRBV12-3 or TRBV12-4 and TRBJ2-3; perhaps TRBD2 as D (5 bases). Trimming cost V 7 bases and J 5 bases, with 19 bases left between them. This CDR3 has 15 residues. CDR3 nucleotides: TGTGCCAGCACACTAAGGGAGAAGGGTGGAGATACGCAGTATTTT. Translated, it gives CASTLREKGGDTQYF.